The rows below give T cell receptor beta chains drawn from one sample of a study of blood T cell repertoires in COVID-19. Assay: immunoSEQ multiplex PCR; the TCRdb copy retains only in-frame clones and omits some. Of about 120,000 clones in the sample, roughly 80% are singletons; the top ten hold 15% to 20%. Sequenced sample: peripheral blood. The receptors shown here come from a woman aged 60-75 years with acute or convalescent COVID-19. The CDR3 runs from the conserved cysteine through the conserved F or W. Fields, in order: clone size, D gene, V gene, J gene, CDR3 DNA, CDR3 protein. The D gene is left open where the match is weak. The size entry is marked missing in some rows and otherwise reads once, few, many or a size class.

>.|TRBD2|TRBV30|TRBJ2-5
TGTGCCTGGAGTGTAGCGGGGGGTCGCCAAGAGACCCAGTACTTC
CAWSVAGGRQETQYF
>.|TRBD1|TRBV9|TRBJ2-3
TGTGCCAGCAGCGTAGCTACGGGGACAGGAGCTAGCACAGATACGCAGTATTTT
CASSVATGTGASTDTQYF
>few|TRBD1|TRBV29-1|TRBJ2-7
TGCAGCGTTCTGGGACAGGGAGGCGAGCAGTACTTC
CSVLGQGGEQYF
>.|.|TRBV5-4|TRBJ1-1
TGTGCCAGCAGCTCTAGGACAGCTCGCAACACTGAAGCTTTCTTT
CASSSRTARNTEAFF
>.|.|TRBV2|TRBJ1-2
TGTGCCAGCAGAACAGGGTTTTGGGGCTACACCTTC
CASRTGFWGYTF
>.|.|TRBV6-5|TRBJ2-3
TGTGCCAGCAGTTTGGCAGGGAGGCGTGATACGCAGTATTTT
CASSLAGRRDTQYF
>few|TRBD1|TRBV5-8|TRBJ1-2
TGTGCCAGCAGGAGGGACAGCTATGGCTACACCTTC
CASRRDSYGYTF
>once|.|TRBV7-2|TRBJ2-2
TGTGCCAGCAGCCGTCGGATCGGGGGGCAGACCGGGGAGCTGTTTTTT
CASSRRIGGQTGELFF
>.|.|TRBV5-3|TRBJ1-5
TGTGCCAGAAGCTTCACAGGGCCCTTTCGTCAGCCCCAGCATTTT
CARSFTGPFRQPQHF
>.|.|TRBV18|TRBJ1-5
TGTGCCAGCTCGACTGGACTCGCCGGCAATCAGCCCCAGCATTTT
CASSTGLAGNQPQHF
>.|TRBD1|TRBV5-1|TRBJ2-7
TGCGCCAGCAGCCATGGACAGGGTCAGGAGCAGTACTTC
CASSHGQGQEQYF
>.|.|TRBV11-1|TRBJ1-6
TGTGCCAGCAGCTTAGCGAACAGAAATTCACCCCTCCACTTT
CASSLANRNSPLHF
>.|.|TRBV30|TRBJ2-3
TGTGCCTGGAGTACGAGAACCAGGGTATGTATTCTGGATACGCAGTATTTT
CAWSTRTRVCILDTQYF
>.|TRBD1|TRBV6-5|TRBJ2-7
TGTGCCAGCAGTTTGCTATCCGGGACAGGCATTCACGAGCAGTACTTC
CASSLLSGTGIHEQYF
>.|TRBD1|TRBV5-1|TRBJ2-2
TGCGCCAGCTACCGGGACAGGGTAAACACCGGGGAGCTGTTTTTT
CASYRDRVNTGELFF
>.|.|TRBV6-6|TRBJ1-3
TGTGCCAGCAGTTACGCGGGTGAAGGGGGCACCATATATTTT
CASSYAGEGGTIYF
>once|.|TRBV6-5|TRBJ1-4
TGTGCCAGCCGGCCAGGGGAATTACGGCAACTGTTTTTT
CASRPGELRQLFF
>once|TRBD2|TRBV2|TRBJ2-3
TGTGCCAGCAAGAGACTAGCGGGGACGGATACGCAGTATTTT
CASKRLAGTDTQYF
>.|.|TRBV28|TRBJ1-5
TGTGCCAGCACCTGGGGGGATCAGCCCCAGCATTTT
CASTWGDQPQHF
>.|.|TRBV7-9|TRBJ2-5
TGTGCCAGCAGCTACCTGACGGGAACCCAGTACTTC
CASSYLTGTQYF
>.|.|TRBV9|TRBJ2-3
TGTGCCAGCAGCGTGTCGGGGGTTGCGGATACGCAGTATTTT
CASSVSGVADTQYF
>.|.|TRBV3-1/TRBV3-2|TRBJ1-6
TGTGCCAGCAGCCCCCTCTTTGGGGGGGCCCAATCCTATAATTCACCCCTCCACTTT
CASSPLFGGAQSYNSPLHF
>.|TRBD1|TRBV6-5|TRBJ1-1
TGTGCCAGCAGTTACCGGGACAGGAGCACTGAAGCTTTCTTT
CASSYRDRSTEAFF
>once|.|TRBV12-5|TRBJ1-1
TGTGCTAGTGGTTTTTTTGCGGGGGAACGAACGACCACTGAAGCTTTCTTT
CASGFFAGERTTTEAFF
>.|TRBD1|TRBV14|TRBJ1-5
TGTGCCAGCAGCCAAGGACAGGGAGACGGTCAGCCCCAGCATTTT
CASSQGQGDGQPQHF
>.|.|TRBV5-1|TRBJ2-1
TGCGCCAGCAGCTTGGCGACTGGGAGCTCCTACAATGAGCAGTTCTTC
CASSLATGSSYNEQFF
>.|.|TRBV12-3/TRBV12-4|TRBJ1-2
TGTGCCAGCAGTCCTCAGGTCTCCTATGGCTACACCTTC
CASSPQVSYGYTF
>.|.|TRBV3-1/TRBV3-2|TRBJ1-6
TGTGCCAGCAGCCCACTCGGCTCCTATAATTCACCCCTCCACTTT
CASSPLGSYNSPLHF
>few|.|TRBV5-4|TRBJ2-7
TGTGCCAGCAGCATTGCGACAGCTTCCACCTACGAGCAGTACTTC
CASSIATASTYEQYF
>.|TRBD2|TRBV6-2/TRBV6-3|TRBJ2-2
TGTGCCAGCAGTTATCCCGGACTAGCGGTGCTCGGGAACACCGGGGAGCTGTTTTTT
CASSYPGLAVLGNTGELFF
>.|.|TRBV28|TRBJ1-5
TGTGCCAGCAGTCTCGGGTCGGGAGATCAGCCCCAGCATTTT
CASSLGSGDQPQHF
>.|.|TRBV12-3/TRBV12-4|TRBJ1-6
TGTGCCAGCAGTTTCGGGGGGTGGTCACCCCTCCACTTT
CASSFGGWSPLHF
>.|TRBD2|TRBV3-1/TRBV3-2|TRBJ2-7
TGTGCCAGCAGCCAAGGTTTAGCGGGGGCCTACGAGCAGTACTTC
CASSQGLAGAYEQYF
>few|.|TRBV5-1|TRBJ2-2
TGCGCCAGCAGCAGTGGGAGACGGCCTAAGGACACCGGGGAGCTGTTTTTT
CASSSGRRPKDTGELFF
>few|.|TRBV6-5|TRBJ1-5
TGTGCCAGCAGTTACTCAGGGGTGGCCAATCAGCCCCAGCATTTT
CASSYSGVANQPQHF
>.|.|TRBV25-1|TRBJ2-3
TGTGCCGTACGGGAACAGCGAGCTAGCACAGATACGCAGTATTTT
CAVREQRASTDTQYF
>.|TRBD2|TRBV6-2/TRBV6-3|TRBJ2-5
TGTGCCAGCAGTTACGGCGGGGGGGGCCAAGAGACCCAGTACTTC
CASSYGGGGQETQYF
>.|TRBD1|TRBV28|TRBJ2-5
TGTGCCAGCACCACCATACAGGGGTTACTTCTGGAAGAGACCCAGTACTTC
CASTTIQGLLLEETQYF
>once|.|TRBV6-4|TRBJ2-7
TGTGCCAGCAGTGAACGGGTTGACGAGCAGTACTTC
CASSERVDEQYF
>once|.|TRBV5-5|TRBJ1-4
TGTGCCAGCAGCTTGTCAGGGGATGGTGAAAAACTGTTTTTT
CASSLSGDGEKLFF
>.|.|TRBV3-1/TRBV3-2|TRBJ2-5
TGTGCCAGCAGCCCCCAGGTTGGGGGCGGGGAGACCCAGTACTTC
CASSPQVGGGETQYF
>.|.|TRBV6-5|TRBJ1-2
TGTGCCAGCAGGGGGGGGGCCCTAACCACTTATGGCTACACCTTC
CASRGGALTTYGYTF
>.|TRBD1|TRBV5-6|TRBJ2-4
TGTGCCAGCAGCTTGACAGGGGAAAAAAACATTCAGTACTTC
CASSLTGEKNIQYF
>once|.|TRBV19|TRBJ2-3
TGTGCCACCCGACAGGCGGGAGATACGCAGTATTTT
CATRQAGDTQYF
>few|TRBD2|TRBV7-9|TRBJ2-3
TGTGCCAGCAGCTTATATGGGGGGGGCACAGATACGCAGTATTTT
CASSLYGGGTDTQYF
>.|TRBD1|TRBV19|TRBJ1-6
TGTGCCAGTGCGCCCGACAGGGGGAATTCACCCCTCCACTTT
CASAPDRGNSPLHF
>once|.|TRBV19|TRBJ1-5
TGTGCCAGTACCCATGGGGCGGACCAGCCCCAGCATTTT
CASTHGADQPQHF
>.|TRBD1|TRBV7-2|TRBJ2-7
TGTGCCAGCAGCTTGGATCCGGGACAGGGTACCTACGAGCAGTACTTC
CASSLDPGQGTYEQYF
>.|.|TRBV5-1|TRBJ2-5
TGCGCCAGCAGCCCACGACAGGGACTCAGGGAGACCCAGTACTTC
CASSPRQGLRETQYF
>.|.|TRBV5-4|TRBJ1-1
TGTGCCAGCAGCCCTACGGGTGGGTACACTGAAGCTTTCTTT
CASSPTGGYTEAFF
>.|.|TRBV5-5|TRBJ1-4
TGTGCCAGCAGCATCATCGCCGGGGGGAATGAAAAACTGTTTTTT
CASSIIAGGNEKLFF
>.|.|TRBV5-1|TRBJ1-1
TGCGCCAGCAGCTTGGGTCCGGGGGTTGACACTGAAGCTTTCTTT
CASSLGPGVDTEAFF
>.|.|TRBV7-2|TRBJ1-6
TGTGCCAGCACAGGGATAGCCTATAATTCACCCCTCCACTTT
CASTGIAYNSPLHF
>.|.|TRBV28|TRBJ1-3
TGTGCCAGCAGTTTGCGACAACTCTCTGGAAACACCATATATTTT
CASSLRQLSGNTIYF